Each of the 25 T cell receptor beta chains below was sequenced from the same sample in a study of control samples from healthy donors and cancer patients. TCRdb's copy holds only in-frame clones and misses some; the assay was immunoSEQ multiplex PCR. The sample records over 85,000 clones, over 75% being singletons. Material: PBMCs. The receptors come from a woman aged 55-70 years with lung cancer.

This clone came up a few times. The V gene is TRBV3-1 (or the pseudogene TRBV3-2), the J gene TRBJ2-1, with 10 nucleotides matching TRBD2. From germline, CDR1 is LGHDT and CDR2 YNNKEL (reference sequence). V lost 8 bases, J lost 3 bases, and 10 bases stayed unmatched. The CDR3 sequence is 16 residues long. The CDR3 is CASRSSGTSVYNEQFF. CDR3 nucleotide sequence: TGTGCCAGCCGAAGTTCCGGGACTAGCGTCTACAATGAGCAGTTCTTC.

This sequence joins TRBV14 and TRBJ1-4; the D gene is possibly TRBD1 (6 bases). There are 15 residues in the CDR3. The germline V gene encodes CDR1 SGHDN and CDR2 FVKESK. The ends were cut back, 4 bases at V and 8 bases at J, with 17 bases in the middle. CDR3 amino acids: CASSPLGGAGEKLFF. The CDR3, as DNA: TGTGCCAGCAGCCCGCTTGGGGGGGCGGGGGAAAAACTGTTTTTT.

This chain uses TRBV27 with TRBJ2-1; 8 positions agree with TRBD1. The germline V gene has CDR1 MNHEY and CDR2 SMNVEV (reference sequence). This CDR3 is built from 17 residues. J gave up 5 bases and V 5 bases, and 14 bases lay outside the gene matches. CDR3 DNA sequence: TGTGCCAGCAGTGTAAGACCGGGACAGGATTTTAACAATGAGCAGTTCTTC. Amino acids: CASSVRPGQDFNNEQFF.

V gene TRBV19 combines with J gene TRBJ1-3; D is unresolved. The V end lost 8 bases, the J end lost 1 base, and 9 bases lay between the germline ends. Per germline, CDR1 LNHDA and CDR2 SQIVND (reference sequence). The CDR3 loop spans 13 amino acids. The CDR3 DNA sequence: TGTGCCAGTGATGGTCGGTCTGGAAACACCATATATTTT. It codes for CASDGRSGNTIYF.

The chain recombines TRBV15 with TRBJ1-3; the D is unclear. Germline V CDR1 and CDR2: LNHNV, YYDKDF (reference sequence). Deletions cut 3 bases from V and 0 bases from J, with 9 bases between. The length of the CDR3 is 15 residues. Here the CDR3 reads CATSSAANSGNTIYF. CDR3 DNA sequence: TGTGCCACCAGCAGTGCAGCCAACTCTGGAAACACCATATATTTT. The complete variable domain, with remaining parts taken from reference TRBV15 and TRBJ1-3, reads DAMVIQNPRYQVTQFGKPVTLSCSQTLNHNVMYWYQQKSSQAPKLLFHYYDKDFNNEADTPDNFQSRRPNTSFCFLDIRSPGLGDTAMYLCATSSAANSGNTIYFGEGSWLTVV.

The CDR3 nucleotides read TGTGCCAGTAGTCCCCTCCGGACACCTAGCAATCAGCCCCAGCATTTT. Protein product: CASSPLRTPSNQPQHF. The chain uses TRBV19 and TRBJ1-5; D is possibly TRBD1 (5 bases). The CDR3 has 16 amino acids. V lost 5 bases and J 0 bases, leaving 14 bases between the germline ends. Germline-derived CDR1 and CDR2 are LNHDA and SQIVND (reference sequence).

The chain carries TRBV5-1 and TRBJ1-4, with a possible D match to TRBD1 (5 bases). There are 15 residues in the CDR3. V was cut by 5 bases and J by 4 bases, with 15 bases left in between. Looked up from germline, CDR1 is SGHRS and CDR2 is YFSETQ. DNA for the CDR3: TGCGCCAGCAGTACATCCGGGGGGAATAATGAAAAACTGTTTTTT. As protein: CASSTSGGNNEKLFF. Full variable domain (rest looked up from reference TRBV5-1 and TRBJ1-4): KAGVTQTPRYLIKTRGQQVTLSCSPISGHRSVSWYQQTPGQGLQFLFEYFSETQRNKGNFPGRFSGRQFSNSRSEMNVSTLELGDSALYLCASSTSGGNNEKLFFGSGTQLSVL.

The chain has TRBV7-2 and TRBJ2-7, with D tentatively TRBD2 (6 bases). Trimming took 1 base from V and 0 from J, leaving 10 bases between them. The CDR3 contains 15 residues. Germline CDR1 SGHTA, CDR2 FQGNSA. In nucleotides, the CDR3 is TGTGCCAGCAGCTTAGGTAGCGGTCCCTCCTACGAGCAGTACTTC. This codes for CASSLGSGPSYEQYF.

This clone showed up just once. The chain employs TRBV3-1 (or the pseudogene TRBV3-2) and TRBJ2-2, with D perhaps matching TRBD1 (6 bases). Trimming removed 6 bases from V and 4 bases from J, with 12 bases in between. Germline lookup yields CDR1 LGHDT and CDR2 YNNKEL (reference sequence). This CDR3 is built from 14 residues. In DNA form, the CDR3 reads TGTGCCAGCAGGCCCGGGACACCCACCGGGGAGCTGTTTTTT. This encodes CASRPGTPTGELFF.

The rearrangement uses TRBV7-9 and TRBJ1-2; 11 bases match TRBD1. The CDR3 is made up of 15 amino acids. Germline V gene data show CDR1 as SEHNR and CDR2 as FQNEAQ (reference sequence). The V segment lost 1 base and the J segment 6 bases; nucleotides outside the gene matches: 4. As DNA, the CDR3 is TGTGCCAGCAGCTTAGTGGACAGGGGGCGCGATGGCTACACCTTC. Translated: CASSLVDRGRDGYTF.

This sequence joins TRBV5-1 and TRBJ1-2; 8 bases match TRBD1. The CDR3 sequence is 17 residues long. Germline CDR1 is SGHRS and CDR2 is YFSETQ. J gave up 1 base and V 2 bases, and 10 bases lay outside the gene matches. CDR3 bases: TGCGCCAGCAGCTTAACGCCGACAGGGGTTAGTAACTATGGCTACACCTTC. Amino acid sequence: CASSLTPTGVSNYGYTF.

The chain is built from TRBV9 and TRBJ1-2, with a possible D match to TRBD1 (5 bases). CDR3 size: 14 residues. Trimming left V 0 bases short and J 8 bases short, with 14 bases between. The germline V gene has CDR1 SGDLS and CDR2 YYNGEE. CDR3 bases: TGTGCCAGCAGCGTAGGCCAGGGAGAGAGAGGCTACACCTTC. This codes for CASSVGQGERGYTF.

The J gene is TRBJ2-1, the V gene TRBV24-1; TRBD1 matches at 8 bases. V shed 2 bases and J 3 bases; nucleotides not matched to a gene: 5. Looked up from germline, CDR1 is KGHDR and CDR2 is SFDVKD. CDR3 length: 16 amino acids. The CDR3 protein is CATSDSAGGDYNEQFF. Written as DNA, the CDR3 is TGTGCCACCAGTGATTCGGCAGGGGGCGACTACAATGAGCAGTTCTTC.

V and J are TRBV7-8 and TRBJ1-1; D remains ambiguous. Germline CDR1 SGHVS, CDR2 FQNEAQ. The CDR3 is made up of 13 amino acids. Trimming removed 5 bases from V and 3 bases from J, with 10 bases in between. Here the CDR3 DNA reads TGTGCCAGCAGCCTTACGAGGGACACTGAAGCTTTCTTT. Its protein is CASSLTRDTEAFF.

This clone was recorded a few times. This chain links TRBV19 with TRBJ2-2; tentative D call: TRBD2 (6 bases). CDR1 is LNHDA and CDR2 is SQIVND in the germline V gene (reference sequence). The CDR3 contains 15 residues. Trimming cost V 3 bases and J 7 bases, with 15 bases left between them. The CDR3, as DNA: TGTGCCAGTAGTATGATGCCCGGGGGAGGCGGGGAGCTGTTTTTT. Translated: CASSMMPGGGGELFF.

In DNA form, the CDR3 reads TGTGCCAGCAGCTTAACCCGGGGGGAAATCGACGAGCAGTACTTC. Its protein product is CASSLTRGEIDEQYF. J is TRBJ2-7 and V is TRBV7-9; TRBD2 agrees at 7 bases. The CDR3 spans 15 residues. Germline trimming cut 2 bases from V and 5 bases from J; bases unmatched to any gene: 9. The V gene's germline CDR1 is SEHNR and CDR2 FQNEAQ (reference sequence).

Only one count was recorded for this clone. This chain joins TRBV6-2 or TRBV6-3 and TRBJ2-7, with D possibly being TRBD1 (6 bases). The V gene lost 6 bases and the J gene lost 2 bases, with 14 bases spanning the gap. The CDR3 has 14 residues. Looked up from germline, CDR1 is MNHEY and CDR2 is SVGEGT. CDR3 nucleotides: TGTGCCAGCAGCCGGGGTGGGGGCCCCTACGAGCAGTACTTC. Its protein product is CASSRGGGPYEQYF.

This chain links TRBV16 with TRBJ1-3; D remains ambiguous. The CDR3 consists of 14 residues. Germline loops: CDR1 KGHSY, CDR2 FQNENV. V lost 8 bases and J 2 bases, leaving 13 bases between the germline ends. CDR3 loop: CASEKGSTGNTIYF. DNA of the CDR3: TGTGCCAGCGAAAAGGGCTCCACTGGAAACACCATATATTTT. Drawing the rest from reference TRBV16 and TRBJ1-3, the complete variable domain is GEEVAQTPKHLVRGEGQKAKLYCAPIKGHSYVFWYQQVLKNEFKFLISFQNENVFDETGMPKERFSAKCLPNSPCSLEIQATKLEDSAVYFCASEKGSTGNTIYFGEGSWLTVV.

This clone was observed a single time. The rearrangement joins TRBV30 to TRBJ2-5, with TRBD2 matching over 9 bases. Germline V gene data show CDR1 as GTSNPN and CDR2 as SVGIG (reference sequence). Trimming cost V 2 bases and J 5 bases; bases outside gene matches: 9. This CDR3 is 15 amino acids long. The CDR3 protein is CAWSKSGGNWETQYF. CDR3 coding DNA: TGTGCCTGGAGTAAAAGCGGGGGGAACTGGGAGACCCAGTACTTC.

CDR3 nucleotides: TGTGCCAGTAGTCAAGGGGTTGCAACTAATGAAAAACTGTTTTTT. This gives the protein CASSQGVATNEKLFF. The rearrangement uses TRBV19 and TRBJ1-4; D is possibly TRBD1 (5 bases). The germline V gene has CDR1 LNHDA and CDR2 SQIVND (reference sequence). Trimming took off 5 bases at V and 0 bases at J, with 10 bases between the two ends. This CDR3 region has 15 residues.

V is TRBV13 and J is TRBJ2-1; TRBD2 aligns across 8 bases. With 2 bases clipped from V and 7 bases from J, the junction kept 16 bases outside the gene matches. Looked up from germline, CDR1 is PRHDT and CDR2 is FYEKMQ (reference sequence). The CDR3 is made up of 18 amino acids. The CDR3, as DNA: TGTGCCAGCAGCTTAAGTCCTTTCCGGGGGGGCCGGCCAAATGAGCAGTTCTTC. It specifies CASSLSPFRGGRPNEQFF.

The rearrangement uses TRBV7-3 and TRBJ2-5; TRBD2 matches at 10 bases. The CDR3 is made up of 16 amino acids. Germline CDR1 and CDR2: SGHTA and FQGTGA. J lost 5 bases, V lost 1 base, and 7 bases had no gene match. CDR3 residues: CASSLIASGSGETQYF. The CDR3 DNA is TGTGCCAGCAGCTTAATTGCTAGCGGGAGTGGTGAGACCCAGTACTTC.

The rearrangement links TRBV5-1 to TRBJ2-5; maybe TRBD2 (5 bases). The CDR3 extends over 15 amino acids. V lost 5 bases to trimming and J lost 2 bases, with 16 bases between them. Germline values: CDR1 SGHRS, CDR2 YFSETQ. The CDR3 region is CASRAGWWEQETQYF. The CDR3 nucleotides read TGCGCCAGCAGGGCGGGCTGGTGGGAGCAAGAGACCCAGTACTTC.

The rearrangement joins TRBV2 to TRBJ2-1; 11 nucleotides match TRBD2. V trimming: 8 bases; J trimming: 7 bases; junction bases outside the gene matches: 7. The CDR3 is 14 residues long. Germline CDR1 reads SNHLY; CDR2 reads FYNNEI. CDR3 DNA: TGTGCCAGCGGGGGACTAGCGGCGGTGAATGAGCAGTTCTTC. Amino acids: CASGGLAAVNEQFF.

The chain recombines TRBV6-5 with TRBJ2-5; D may correspond to TRBD1 or TRBD2 (5 bases each). The CDR3 runs 16 residues. V lost 0 bases to trimming and J lost 3 bases, with 14 bases between them. CDR1 is MNHEY, CDR2 SVGAGI, per germline. The CDR3 region is CASSYSTASGEETQYF. The CDR3 bases are TGTGCCAGCAGTTACTCGACAGCCTCCGGGGAAGAGACCCAGTACTTC.